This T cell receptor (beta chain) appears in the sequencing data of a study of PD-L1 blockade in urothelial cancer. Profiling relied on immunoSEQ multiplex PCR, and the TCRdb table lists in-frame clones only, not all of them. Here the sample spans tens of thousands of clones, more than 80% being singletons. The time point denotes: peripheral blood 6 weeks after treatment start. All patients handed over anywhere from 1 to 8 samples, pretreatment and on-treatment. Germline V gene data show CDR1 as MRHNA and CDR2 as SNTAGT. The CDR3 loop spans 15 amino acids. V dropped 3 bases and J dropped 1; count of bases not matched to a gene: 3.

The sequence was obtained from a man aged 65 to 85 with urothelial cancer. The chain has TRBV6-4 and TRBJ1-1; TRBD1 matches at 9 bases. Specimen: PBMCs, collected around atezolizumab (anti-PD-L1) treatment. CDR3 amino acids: CASSEQTGGNTEAFF. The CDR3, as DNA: TGTGCCAGCAGTGAACAGACAGGGGGGAACACTGAAGCTTTCTTT.